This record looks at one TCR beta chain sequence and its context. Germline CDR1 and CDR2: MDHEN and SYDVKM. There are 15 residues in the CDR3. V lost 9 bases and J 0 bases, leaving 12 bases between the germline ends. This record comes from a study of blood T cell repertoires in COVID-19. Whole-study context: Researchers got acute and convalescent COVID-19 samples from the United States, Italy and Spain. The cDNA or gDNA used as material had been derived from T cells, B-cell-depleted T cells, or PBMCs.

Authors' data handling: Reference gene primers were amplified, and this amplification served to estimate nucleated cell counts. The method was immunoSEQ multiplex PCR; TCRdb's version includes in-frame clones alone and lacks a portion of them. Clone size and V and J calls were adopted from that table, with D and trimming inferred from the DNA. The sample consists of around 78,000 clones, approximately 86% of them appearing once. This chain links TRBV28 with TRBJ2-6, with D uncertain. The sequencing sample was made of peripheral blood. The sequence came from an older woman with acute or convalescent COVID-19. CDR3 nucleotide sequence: TGTGCCAGTTCTCCTCGACTCTCTGGGGCCAACGTCCTGACTTTC. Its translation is CASSPRLSGANVLTF.